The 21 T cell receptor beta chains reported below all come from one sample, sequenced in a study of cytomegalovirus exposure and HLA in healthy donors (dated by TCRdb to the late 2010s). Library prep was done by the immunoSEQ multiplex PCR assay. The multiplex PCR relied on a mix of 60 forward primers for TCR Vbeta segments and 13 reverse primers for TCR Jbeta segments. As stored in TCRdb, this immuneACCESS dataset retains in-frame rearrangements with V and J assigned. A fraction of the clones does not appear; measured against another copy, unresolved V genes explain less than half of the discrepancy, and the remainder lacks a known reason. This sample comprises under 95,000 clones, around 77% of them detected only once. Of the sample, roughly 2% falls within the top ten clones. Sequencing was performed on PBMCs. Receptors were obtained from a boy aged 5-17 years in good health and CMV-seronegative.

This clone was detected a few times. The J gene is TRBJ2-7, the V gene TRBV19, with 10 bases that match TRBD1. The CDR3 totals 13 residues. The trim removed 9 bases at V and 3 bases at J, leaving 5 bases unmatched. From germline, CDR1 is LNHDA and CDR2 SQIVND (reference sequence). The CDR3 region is CASRDRGLYEQYF. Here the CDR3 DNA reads TGTGCCAGCCGGGACAGGGGTCTCTACGAGCAGTACTTC.

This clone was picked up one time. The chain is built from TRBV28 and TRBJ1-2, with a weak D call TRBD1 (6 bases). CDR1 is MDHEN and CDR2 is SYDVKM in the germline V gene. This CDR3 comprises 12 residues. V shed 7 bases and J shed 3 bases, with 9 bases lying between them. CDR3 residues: CASTQGYYGYTF. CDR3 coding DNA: TGTGCCAGCACCCAGGGGTACTATGGCTACACCTTC.

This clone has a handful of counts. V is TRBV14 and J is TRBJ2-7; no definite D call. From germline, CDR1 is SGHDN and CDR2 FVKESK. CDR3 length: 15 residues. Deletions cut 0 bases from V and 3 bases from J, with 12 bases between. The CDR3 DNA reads TGTGCCAGCAGCCAAGATAGGCTCCTAGACTACGAGCAGTACTTC. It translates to CASSQDRLLDYEQYF. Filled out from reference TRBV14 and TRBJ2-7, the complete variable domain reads EAGVTQFPSHSVIEKGQTVTLRCDPISGHDNLYWYRRVMGKEIKFLLHFVKESKQDESGMPNNRFLAERTGGTYSTLKVQPAELEDSGVYFCASSQDRLLDYEQYFGPGTRLTVT.

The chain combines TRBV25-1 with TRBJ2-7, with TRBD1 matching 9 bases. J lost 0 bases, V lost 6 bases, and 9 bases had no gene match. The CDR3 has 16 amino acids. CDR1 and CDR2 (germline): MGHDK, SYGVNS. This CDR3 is CASRGLQGAGSYEQYF. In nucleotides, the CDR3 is TGTGCCAGCAGGGGGCTACAGGGGGCAGGCTCCTACGAGCAGTACTTC.

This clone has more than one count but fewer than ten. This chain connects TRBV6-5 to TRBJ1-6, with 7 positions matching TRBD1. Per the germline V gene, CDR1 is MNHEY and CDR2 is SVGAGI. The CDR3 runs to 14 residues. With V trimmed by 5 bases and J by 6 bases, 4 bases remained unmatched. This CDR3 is CASSLRDSNSPLHF. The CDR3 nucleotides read TGTGCCAGCAGTCTCCGGGACAGTAATTCACCCCTCCACTTT.

DNA for the CDR3: TGTGCCAGCAGCTATTGGACAGGGAGGGAAAACATTCAGTACTTC. It codes for CASSYWTGRENIQYF. The genes are TRBV6-6 and TRBJ2-4; perhaps TRBD1 as D (8 bases). The CDR3 is 15 amino acids. With 6 bases removed from V and 5 bases from J, the gap between germline ends came to 17 bases. CDR1 is MNHNY and CDR2 is SVGAGI in the germline V gene (reference sequence).

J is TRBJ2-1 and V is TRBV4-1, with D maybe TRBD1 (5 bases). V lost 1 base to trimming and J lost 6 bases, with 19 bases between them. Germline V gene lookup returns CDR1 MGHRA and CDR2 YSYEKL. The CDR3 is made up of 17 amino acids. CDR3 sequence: CASSQGMVRGRGNEQFF. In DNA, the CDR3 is TGCGCCAGCAGCCAAGGGATGGTTAGGGGAAGGGGCAATGAGCAGTTCTTC.

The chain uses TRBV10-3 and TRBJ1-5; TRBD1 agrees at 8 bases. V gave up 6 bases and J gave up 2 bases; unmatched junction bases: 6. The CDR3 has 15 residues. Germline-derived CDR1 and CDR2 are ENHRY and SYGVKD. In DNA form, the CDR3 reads TGTGCCATCAGACCCGCGGGACAGGGCAATCAGCCCCAGCATTTT. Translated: CAIRPAGQGNQPQHF.

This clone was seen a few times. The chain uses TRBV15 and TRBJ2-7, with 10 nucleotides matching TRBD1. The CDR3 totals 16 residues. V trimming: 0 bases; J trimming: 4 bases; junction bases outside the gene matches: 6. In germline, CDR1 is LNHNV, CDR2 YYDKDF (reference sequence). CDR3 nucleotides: TGTGCCACCAGCAGAGATAGTCCGGGACAGGGGTACGAGCAGTACTTC. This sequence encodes CATSRDSPGQGYEQYF.

CDR3 protein: CASSLGAGGTRSSYEQYF. In DNA, the CDR3 is TGTGCCAGCAGCTTAGGTGCGGGGGGCACTAGGAGCTCCTACGAGCAGTACTTC. J is TRBJ2-7 and V is TRBV7-6, with 8 bases lining up with TRBD2. The trim removed 1 base at V and 0 bases at J, leaving 11 bases unmatched. The CDR3 length is 18 residues. From germline, CDR1 is SGHVS and CDR2 FNYEAQ.

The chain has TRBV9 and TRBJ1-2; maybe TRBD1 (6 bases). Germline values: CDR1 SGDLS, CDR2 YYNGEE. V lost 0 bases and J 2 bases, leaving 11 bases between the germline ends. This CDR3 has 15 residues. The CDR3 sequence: CASSVAPGGNYGYTF. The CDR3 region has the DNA TGTGCCAGCAGCGTAGCTCCGGGGGGCAACTATGGCTACACCTTC.

CDR3 nucleotide sequence: TGTGCCAGCAGTGATCACAGGGCTGGAGACTACGAGCAGTACTTC. This translates into CASSDHRAGDYEQYF. This chain links TRBV25-1 with TRBJ2-7; maybe TRBD1 (6 bases). The germline V gene encodes CDR1 MGHDK and CDR2 SYGVNS. V lost 3 bases and J 3 bases, leaving 15 bases between the germline ends. CDR3 length: 15 amino acids.

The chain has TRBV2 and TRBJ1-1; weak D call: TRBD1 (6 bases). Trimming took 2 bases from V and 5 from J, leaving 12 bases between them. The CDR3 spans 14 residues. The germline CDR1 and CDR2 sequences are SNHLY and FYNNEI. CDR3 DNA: TGTGCCAGCAGTGAAATCGGGACAATAACTGAAGCTTTCTTT. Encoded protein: CASSEIGTITEAFF.

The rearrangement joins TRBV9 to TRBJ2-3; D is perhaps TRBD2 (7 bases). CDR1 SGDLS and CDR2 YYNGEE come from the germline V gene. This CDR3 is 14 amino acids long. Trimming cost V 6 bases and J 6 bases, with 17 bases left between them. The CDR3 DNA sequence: TGTGCCAGCACTCAAACGGGGGGCCCGGATACGCAGTATTTT. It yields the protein CASTQTGGPDTQYF.

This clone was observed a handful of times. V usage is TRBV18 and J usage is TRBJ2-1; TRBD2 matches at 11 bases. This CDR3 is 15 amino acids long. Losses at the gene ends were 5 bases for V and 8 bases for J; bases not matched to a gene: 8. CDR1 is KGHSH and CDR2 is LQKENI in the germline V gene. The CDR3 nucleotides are TGTGCCAGCTCAGGAGGGACTAGCGGAGTGGATGAGCAGTTCTTC. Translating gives CASSGGTSGVDEQFF.

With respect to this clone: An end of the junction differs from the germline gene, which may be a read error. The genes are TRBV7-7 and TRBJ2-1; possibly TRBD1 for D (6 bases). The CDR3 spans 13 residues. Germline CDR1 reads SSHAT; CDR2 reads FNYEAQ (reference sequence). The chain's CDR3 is CASSVSGVHEQFF. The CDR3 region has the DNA TGTGCTAGCAGCGTATCAGGGGTGCATGAGCAGTTCTTC.

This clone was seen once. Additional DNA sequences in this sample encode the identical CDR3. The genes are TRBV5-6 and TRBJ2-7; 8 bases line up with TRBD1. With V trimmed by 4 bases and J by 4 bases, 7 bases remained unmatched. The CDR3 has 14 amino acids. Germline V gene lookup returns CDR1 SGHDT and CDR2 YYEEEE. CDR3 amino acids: CASSRDRGPYEQYF. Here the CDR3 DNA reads TGTGCCAGCAGCCGAGACAGGGGCCCTTACGAGCAGTACTTC.

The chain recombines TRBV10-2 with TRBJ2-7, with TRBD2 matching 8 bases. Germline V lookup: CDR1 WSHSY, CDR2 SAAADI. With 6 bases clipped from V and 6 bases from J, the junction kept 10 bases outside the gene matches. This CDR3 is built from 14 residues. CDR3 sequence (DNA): TGCGCCAGCAGCCACGGACTAGCTGCCACCGAGCAGTACTTC. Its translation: CASSHGLAATEQYF.

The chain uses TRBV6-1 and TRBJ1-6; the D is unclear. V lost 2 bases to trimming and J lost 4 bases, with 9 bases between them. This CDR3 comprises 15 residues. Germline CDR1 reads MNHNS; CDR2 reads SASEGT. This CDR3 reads CASSESAGYNSPLHF. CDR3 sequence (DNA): TGTGCCAGCAGTGAATCGGCCGGGTATAATTCACCCCTCCACTTT.

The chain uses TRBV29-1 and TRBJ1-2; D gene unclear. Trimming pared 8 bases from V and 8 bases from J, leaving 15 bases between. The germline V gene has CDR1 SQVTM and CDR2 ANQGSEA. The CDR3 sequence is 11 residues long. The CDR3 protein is CSSPAPGGYTF. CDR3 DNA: TGCAGCTCCCCGGCCCCAGGAGGCTACACCTTC. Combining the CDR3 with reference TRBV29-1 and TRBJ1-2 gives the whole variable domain SAVISQKPSRDICQRGTSLTIQCQVDSQVTMMFWYRQQPGQSLTLIATANQGSEATYESGFVIDKFPISRPNLTFSTLTVSNMSPEDSSIYLCSSPAPGGYTFGSGTRLTVV.

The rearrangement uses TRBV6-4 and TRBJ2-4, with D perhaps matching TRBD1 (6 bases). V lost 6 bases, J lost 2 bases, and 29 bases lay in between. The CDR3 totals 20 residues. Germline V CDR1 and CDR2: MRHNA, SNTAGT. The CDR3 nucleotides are TGTGCCAGCAGGGGACATAAGGACACTCGACCTCTTGGACCCAAAAACATTCAGTACTTC. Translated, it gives CASRGHKDTRPLGPKNIQYF.